The 12 T cell receptor beta chains given below trace back to one sample, sequenced in a study of regulatory T cells in long-lasting Graves disease. Sample time point: persistent/refractory GD, antithyroid drugs over 5 years with positive TRAb. PBMC-extracted RNA yielded the TCR library. Arm-PCR of CDR3 regions and iRepertoire HTBI primers were used to build TCR beta libraries. TCRdb reanalysed the multiplex PCR reads using MiXCR and keeps one entry per CDR3 protein. The data contain hundreds of thousands of distinct CDR3 sequences, about 18% of them singletons. This sample comprised peripheral blood mononuclear cells (PBMCs), obtained when the disease was refractory, from a patient treated with antithyroid drugs. All receptors derive from a female donor with Graves disease.

The table lists this clonotype with a few counts. This chain connects TRBV9 to TRBJ1-3, with 9 bases lining up with TRBD1. Germline V CDR1 and CDR2: SGDLS, YYNGEE. Unmatched junction bases numbered 3, after V lost 2 bases and J lost 0 bases. The CDR3 totals 16 residues. The CDR3 sequence: CASSVGTGISGNTIYF. The CDR3 bases are TGTGCCAGCAGCGTCGGGACAGGGATCTCTGGAAACACCATATATTTT.

This clonotype was seen more than once but under ten times. CDR3 bases: TGTGCCAGCAATCAACGACGCGGTGAAAAACTGTTTTTT. Translating gives CASNQRRGEKLFF. This rearrangement joins TRBV6-2 or TRBV6-3 to TRBJ1-4, with D hard to call. The CDR3 is 13 residues long. In germline, CDR1 is MNHEY, CDR2 SVGEGT. Trimming took off 7 bases at V and 7 bases at J, with 13 bases between the two ends.

This clonotype was counted ten times or more. This chain links TRBV10-1 with TRBJ2-5; no definite D call. Germline CDR1 reads WNHNN; CDR2 reads SYGVQD (reference sequence). Trimming took 0 bases from V and 1 from J, leaving 3 bases between them. This CDR3 is built from 13 residues. DNA of the CDR3: TGCGCCAGCAGTGAGTCCCCCCAAGAGACCCAGTACTTC. It specifies CASSESPQETQYF.

The chain couples TRBV6-5 to TRBJ2-3; the match to TRBD2 covers 7 bases. J gave up 1 base and V 1 base, and 2 bases lay outside the gene matches. This CDR3 is built from 15 residues. CDR1 MNHEY and CDR2 SVGAGI come from the germline V gene. CDR3 protein: CASSYLAGRTDTQYF. The CDR3 coding sequence is TGTGCCAGCAGTTACTTAGCGGGCCGCACAGATACGCAGTATTTT.

This clonotype was seen a handful of times. The rearrangement uses TRBV19 and TRBJ1-5; TRBD1 might be the D (6 bases). Trimming shortened V by 6 bases and J by 8 bases, and 11 bases separated the two germline ends. Per the germline V gene, CDR1 is LNHDA and CDR2 is SQIVND (reference sequence). The CDR3 is made up of 12 amino acids. The CDR3 sequence: CASSLQGKPQHF. CDR3 in DNA: TGTGCCAGTAGCCTACAGGGTAAGCCCCAGCATTTT.

The chain has TRBV11-3 and TRBJ2-4; 8 bases match TRBD1. The junction had 11 bases not matched to a gene; V was cut back by 1 base and J by 9 bases. CDR1 SGHNT and CDR2 YENEEA come from the germline V gene. CDR3 length: 16 amino acids. The CDR3 DNA reads as TGTGCCAGCAGCTTAGCCCGGACAGGGCATCAGATCATTCAGTACTTC. Protein product: CASSLARTGHQIIQYF. Based on the CDR3 plus reference TRBV11-3 and TRBJ2-4, the full variable domain is EAGVVQSPRYKIIEKKQPVAFWCNPISGHNTLYWYLQNLGQGPELLIRYENEEAVDDSQLPKDRFSAERLKGVDSTLKIQPAELGDSAVYLCASSLARTGHQIIQYFGAGTRLSVL.

The J gene is TRBJ2-5, the V gene TRBV7-9; 8 positions agree with TRBD1. From germline, CDR1 is SEHNR and CDR2 FQNEAQ (reference sequence). V shed 5 bases and J 5 bases; nucleotides not matched to a gene: 10. The CDR3 is 15 amino acids. CDR3 loop: CASSPWTGRLETQYF. The CDR3 DNA reads as TGTGCCAGCAGCCCATGGACAGGGAGGCTTGAGACCCAGTACTTC.

V and J are TRBV20-1 and TRBJ2-5; 8 bases fit TRBD2. The CDR3 totals 13 residues. The junction had 2 bases not matched to a gene; V was cut back by 4 bases and J by 1 base. Germline CDR1 is DFQATT and CDR2 is SNEGSKA (reference sequence). CDR3 protein: CSATGLAQETQYF. The CDR3 DNA is TGCAGTGCTACTGGACTAGCCCAAGAGACCCAGTACTTC.

In this sample, this clonotype turned up many times. The chain uses TRBV3-1 and TRBJ2-7; 11 bases fit TRBD2. With 3 bases clipped from V and 7 bases from J, the junction kept 11 bases outside the gene matches. Germline V CDR1 and CDR2: LGHDT, YNNKEL (reference sequence). The CDR3 extends over 16 amino acids. CDR3 amino acids: CASSQGIAGGPREQYF. In nucleotides, the CDR3 is TGTGCCAGCAGCCAGGGTATAGCGGGAGGGCCCAGGGAGCAGTACTTC.

This clonotype was seen repeatedly, ten times or more. This chain uses TRBV9 with TRBJ1-5; 10 bases are a match to TRBD1. In germline, CDR1 is SGDLS, CDR2 YYNGEE. The CDR3 is 14 residues long. The trim removed 2 bases at V and 5 bases at J, leaving 1 base unmatched. CDR3 DNA sequence: TGTGCCAGCAGCGTGGGACAGGGGTATCAGCCCCAGCATTTT. Its protein product is CASSVGQGYQPQHF.

The rearrangement joins TRBV7-9 to TRBJ1-2, with 7 bases identical to TRBD1. The CDR3 is 14 amino acids. Germline V lookup: CDR1 SEHNR, CDR2 FQNEAQ (reference sequence). V gave up 4 bases and J gave up 3 bases; unmatched junction bases: 5. CDR3 loop: CASSYRGSDYGYTF. For the CDR3, the DNA is TGTGCCAGCAGCTACAGGGGCAGTGACTATGGCTACACCTTC.

Many counts were recorded for this clonotype. This chain joins TRBV27 and TRBJ2-7, with D possibly called TRBD1 or TRBD2 (5 bases each). The CDR3 is 16 residues long. The V gene lost 4 bases and the J gene lost 2 bases, with 18 bases spanning the gap. CDR1 and CDR2 (germline): MNHEY, SMNVEV (reference sequence). CDR3 residues: CASSSLGAAPTYEQYF. CDR3 DNA sequence: TGTGCCAGCAGTTCCCTCGGGGCAGCCCCCACCTACGAGCAGTACTTC.